This TCR beta chain came from a study of Siglec-9 on CD8 T cells in melanoma. Remarks on this clone: Its matching antigen is unknown.

The table came from immunoSEQ multiplex PCR; TCRdb's copy has only in-frame clones and leaves some out. The table lists some 39,000 clones, roughly four fifths of them singletons. Study-wide points: An effector memory CD8+ T-cell subset seemingly accumulating in melanoma was reportedly marked and regulated by Siglec-9.

This CDR3 has 13 amino acids. V lost 6 bases to trimming and J lost 10 bases; unmatched junction nucleotides: 11. Germline V lookup: CDR1 SNHLY, CDR2 FYNNEI. This chain uses TRBV2 with TRBJ1-2, with 7 bases fitting TRBD1. The sequence derives from a human donor in good health. The specimen sequenced was Siglec-9- CD8+ T cells sorted from blood. The CDR3 bases are TGTGCCAGCAGGACGGGACAGCCCAGTTTCTACACCTTC. This sequence encodes CASRTGQPSFYTF.